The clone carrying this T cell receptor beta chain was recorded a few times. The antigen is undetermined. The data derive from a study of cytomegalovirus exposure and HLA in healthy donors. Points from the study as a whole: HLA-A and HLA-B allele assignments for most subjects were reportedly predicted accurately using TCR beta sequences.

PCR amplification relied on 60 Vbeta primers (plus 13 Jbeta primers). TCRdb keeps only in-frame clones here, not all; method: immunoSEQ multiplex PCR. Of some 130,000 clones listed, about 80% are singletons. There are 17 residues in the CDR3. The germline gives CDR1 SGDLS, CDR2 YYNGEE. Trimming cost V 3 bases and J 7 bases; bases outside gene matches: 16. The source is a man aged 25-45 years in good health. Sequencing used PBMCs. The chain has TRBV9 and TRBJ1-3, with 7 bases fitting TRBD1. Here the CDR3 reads CASSARQGIFGSNTIYF. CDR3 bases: TGTGCCAGCAGCGCCCGACAGGGAATATTTGGGTCGAACACCATATATTTT.